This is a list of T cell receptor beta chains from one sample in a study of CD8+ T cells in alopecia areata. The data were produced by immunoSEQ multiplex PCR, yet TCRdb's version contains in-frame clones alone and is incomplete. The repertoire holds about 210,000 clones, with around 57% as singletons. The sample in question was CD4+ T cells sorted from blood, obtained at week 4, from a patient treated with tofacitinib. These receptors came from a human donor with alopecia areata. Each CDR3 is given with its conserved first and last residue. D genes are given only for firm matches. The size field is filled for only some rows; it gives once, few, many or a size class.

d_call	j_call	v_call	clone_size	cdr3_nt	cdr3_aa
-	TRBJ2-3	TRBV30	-	TGTGCCTGGAGTGTTAACACAGATACGCAGTATTTT	CAWSVNTDTQYF
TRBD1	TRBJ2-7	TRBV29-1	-	TGCAGCGCCGGAGGGGCCGGGACAGGCGGGTCCTACGAGCAGTACTTC	CSAGGAGTGGSYEQYF
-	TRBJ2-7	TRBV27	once	TGTGCCAGCAGTTTAGGGGTCGAGCAGTACTTC	CASSLGVEQYF
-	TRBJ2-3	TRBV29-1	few	TGCAGCGTTTCCCTCACAGATACGCAGTATTTT	CSVSLTDTQYF
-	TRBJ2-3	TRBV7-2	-	TGTGCCAGCAGCTTCGAGGGGGGCACAGATACGCAGTATTTT	CASSFEGGTDTQYF
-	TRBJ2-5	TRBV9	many	TGTGCCAGCAGTCCGAACCGCGAGACCCAGTACTTC	CASSPNRETQYF
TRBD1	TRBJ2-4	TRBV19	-	TGTGCCAGTAGCCCGGGACAGGGGGGAGCCAAAAACATTCAGTACTTC	CASSPGQGGAKNIQYF
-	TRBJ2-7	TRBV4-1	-	TGCGCCAGCAGCCAAGATCATTATGGGGGGGCTAGCTCCTACGAGCAGTACTTC	CASSQDHYGGASSYEQYF
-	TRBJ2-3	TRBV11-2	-	TGTGCCAGCCGAGAGACAGGCACAGATACGCAGTATTTT	CASRETGTDTQYF
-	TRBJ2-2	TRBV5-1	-	TGCGCCAGCAGCGGGCTGACAATGAACACCGGGGAGCTGTTTTTT	CASSGLTMNTGELFF
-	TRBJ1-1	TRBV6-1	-	TGTGCCAGCAGGACAACAGGAAACACTGAAGCTTTCTTT	CASRTTGNTEAFF
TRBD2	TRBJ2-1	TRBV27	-	TGTGCCAGCAGTTTAGAGGGACTAGCGGGGGCCAATGAGCAGTTCTTC	CASSLEGLAGANEQFF
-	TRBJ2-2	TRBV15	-	TGTGCCACCAGCCACCGACGGACATACGCGAACACCGGGGAGCTGTTTTTT	CATSHRRTYANTGELFF
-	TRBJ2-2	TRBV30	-	TGTGCCTGGAGTCGATTGAGGACCGGGGAGCTGTTTTTT	CAWSRLRTGELFF
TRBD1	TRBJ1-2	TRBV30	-	TGTGCCTGGAGCGGAGGAGGACAGGACCTGTTCTTC	CAWSGGGQDLFF
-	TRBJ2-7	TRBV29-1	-	TGCAGCGTTATGGGGGGCAACTACGAGCAGTACTTC	CSVMGGNYEQYF
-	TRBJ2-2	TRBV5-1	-	TGCGCCAGCAGCCCCGCGGGACACCGAAACACCGGGGAGCTGTTTTTT	CASSPAGHRNTGELFF
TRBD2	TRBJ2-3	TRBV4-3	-	TGCGCCAGCAGCCAAGGCCCCCTAACTAGCGGGGGGGGACGTAACACAGATACGCAGTATTTT	CASSQGPLTSGGGRNTDTQYF
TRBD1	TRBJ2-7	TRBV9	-	TGTGCCAGCAGCGTAACCTGGGACAGCCGAGGGGGGCAGTACTTC	CASSVTWDSRGGQYF
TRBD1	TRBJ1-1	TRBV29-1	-	TGCAGCTTTTTCGGGACAGGGGGGTCCCATCTAAACACTGAAGCTTTCTTT	CSFFGTGGSHLNTEAFF
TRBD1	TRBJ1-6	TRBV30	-	TGTGCCTGGAGACAAGGACAGGCCCTAGGAAATTCACCCCTCCACTTT	CAWRQGQALGNSPLHF
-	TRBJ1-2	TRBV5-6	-	TGTGCCAGCAGAACCGGGCAAGGGGGACGAGGAGGCTACACCTTC	CASRTGQGGRGGYTF
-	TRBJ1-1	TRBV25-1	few	TGTGCCAGCAGTGAGGCGGAGGGCCGGGTAGACACTGAAGCTTTCTTT	CASSEAEGRVDTEAFF
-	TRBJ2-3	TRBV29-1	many	TGCAGCGTTGTTCAGGAAGTAAGCACAGATACGCAGTATTTT	CSVVQEVSTDTQYF
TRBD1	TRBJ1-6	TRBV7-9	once	TGTGCCAGCAGCTTAGAAGGACAGGGGTTGTATTCACCCCTCCACTTT	CASSLEGQGLYSPLHF
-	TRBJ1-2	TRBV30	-	TGTGCCTGGAGTGCGCGGAACTATGGCTACACCTTC	CAWSARNYGYTF
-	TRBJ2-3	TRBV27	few	TGTGCCAGCAGCTGGGGAGATACGCAGTATTTT	CASSWGDTQYF
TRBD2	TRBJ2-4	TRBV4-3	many	TGCGCCAGCAGCGAAGGCGGGGGACGGGGGTATGGGGACATTCAGTACTTC	CASSEGGGRGYGDIQYF
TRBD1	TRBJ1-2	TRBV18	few	TGTGCCAGCTCACCACCGAGCAGGGGGGGAAATGGCTACACCTTC	CASSPPSRGGNGYTF